These 17 T cell receptor beta chains were sequenced from one sample in a study of shared clonotypes between healthy human individuals. It was CD45RO-negative cells, positively selected for CCR7, that made up naive CD8 cells, with terminally differentiated effector memory CD45RA+ cells excluded. The protocol was immunoSEQ multiplex PCR, while the TCRdb copy is restricted to in-frame clones and leaves out a portion. Here the sample spans approximately 650,000 clones, roughly 95% being singletons. Sequenced: naive CD8+ T cells sorted from blood. The source is a woman in her thirties in good health.

The chain is built from TRBV2 and TRBJ1-3, with a possible D match to TRBD1 (5 bases). Per germline, CDR1 SNHLY and CDR2 FYNNEI. The CDR3 length is 15 residues. Trimming took off 3 bases at V and 4 bases at J, with 13 bases between the two ends. CDR3 coding DNA: TGTGCCAGCAGTGATTCGGGGGTCTTCGGAAACACCATATATTTT. Translated, it gives CASSDSGVFGNTIYF.

The chain carries TRBV27 and TRBJ1-5; a possible D gene is TRBD1 (5 bases). V was trimmed by 10 bases and J by 6 bases, leaving 16 bases between them. CDR1 MNHEY and CDR2 SMNVEV come from the germline V gene (reference sequence). The CDR3 extends over 13 amino acids. The CDR3 bases are TGTGCCACCAGGGCTGCTACGTCTCAGCCCCAGCATTTT. Translated, it gives CATRAATSQPQHF.

This sequence joins TRBV11-2 and TRBJ2-7; no reliable D call. The CDR3 is made up of 17 amino acids. With 4 bases removed from V and 0 bases from J, the gap between germline ends came to 19 bases. Germline V gene lookup returns CDR1 SGHAT and CDR2 FQNNGV. This CDR3 is CASSSLGGQASSYEQYF. Written as DNA, the CDR3 is TGTGCCAGCAGCTCCTTAGGTGGGCAGGCGAGCTCCTACGAGCAGTACTTC.

CDR3 DNA: TGTGCCAGCAGTGAGGCTAGCAATCAGCCCCAGCATTTT. Translated: CASSEASNQPQHF. The chain links TRBV6-1 to TRBJ1-5; no firm D call. The V gene's germline CDR1 is MNHNS and CDR2 SASEGT. The CDR3 length is 13 residues. V was cut by 3 bases and J by 0 bases, with 3 bases left in between.

The chain has TRBV28 and TRBJ1-1; unclear D gene. The CDR3 extends over 16 amino acids. Deletions cut 2 bases from V and 6 bases from J, with 19 bases between. CDR1 is MDHEN, CDR2 SYDVKM, per germline. CDR3 sequence (DNA): TGTGCCAGCAGTTTACTCTCGCGGGATACGAGCGCTGAAGCTTTCTTT. Amino acids: CASSLLSRDTSAEAFF.

The rearrangement uses TRBV13 and TRBJ2-2, with 13 bases matching TRBD2. Germline CDR1 is PRHDT and CDR2 is FYEKMQ (reference sequence). The CDR3 loop spans 17 amino acids. J lost 8 bases, V lost 3 bases, and 9 bases had no gene match. The CDR3 region has the DNA TGTGCCAGCAGCTTCAGGACTAGCGGGAGACCGGCTGGGGAGCTGTTTTTT. It yields the protein CASSFRTSGRPAGELFF.

V usage is TRBV28 and J usage is TRBJ2-7; 11 bases are shared with TRBD2. The CDR3 has 18 amino acids. Germline loops: CDR1 MDHEN, CDR2 SYDVKM. V lost 3 bases and J lost 1; bases outside the gene matches: 11. Written as DNA, the CDR3 is TGTGCCAGCAGTTTGTCACGCCCACTAGCGGGAGAATCCTACGAGCAGTACTTC. Translated: CASSLSRPLAGESYEQYF.

V gene TRBV11-3 combines with J gene TRBJ2-5, with D possibly being TRBD2 (5 bases). The germline V and J ends were trimmed by 5 bases and 7 bases, with 11 bases remaining between them. The CDR3 consists of 12 residues. Germline CDR1 is SGHNT and CDR2 is YENEEA. The CDR3 protein is CASSPGDGTQYF. The DNA for the CDR3 is TGTGCCAGCAGCCCCGGGGATGGGACCCAGTACTTC.

This CDR3 reads CASSPGYEQFF. DNA for the CDR3: TGTGCCAGCAGCCCCGGTTATGAGCAGTTCTTC. The chain combines TRBV9 with TRBJ2-1, with D hard to call. Germline V gene lookup returns CDR1 SGDLS and CDR2 YYNGEE. There are 11 residues in the CDR3. V was pared by 4 bases and J by 8 bases, with 7 bases between.

CDR3 loop: CAISEPGQGVYNEQFF. The CDR3 nucleotides are TGTGCCATCAGTGAACCGGGACAGGGTGTCTACAATGAGCAGTTCTTC. The chain links TRBV10-3 to TRBJ2-1; 9 bases are shared with TRBD1. Unmatched junction bases numbered 6, after V lost 3 bases and J lost 3 bases. CDR1 and CDR2 from the germline V gene are ENHRY and SYGVKD. The length of the CDR3 is 16 residues.

The chain recombines TRBV5-1 with TRBJ2-1, with a weak D call TRBD1 (6 bases). CDR3 length equals 15 residues. Germline V gene data show CDR1 as SGHRS and CDR2 as YFSETQ. The ends were cut back, 6 bases at V and 6 bases at J, with 19 bases in the middle. CDR3 loop: CASTWDTRPSNEQFF. The CDR3 DNA reads TGCGCCAGCACCTGGGACACTAGGCCATCCAATGAGCAGTTCTTC.

The chain carries TRBV28 and TRBJ2-3; D ambiguous. Germline V gene lookup returns CDR1 MDHEN and CDR2 SYDVKM. V lost 7 bases and J lost 0, with 8 bases in between. This CDR3 has 13 amino acids. CDR3 nucleotide sequence: TGTGCCAGCATTAGATTAAGCACAGATACGCAGTATTTT. Its protein product is CASIRLSTDTQYF.

The chain couples TRBV21-1 to TRBJ2-3; the table's D call of TRBD2 was not tested on the DNA. TRBV21-1 is annotated as a pseudogene. This CDR3 region has 16 residues. CDR3 nucleotides: TGTGCCAGCAGCAAAGCCGAACGCGGGAGTTCAGATACGCAGTATTTT. Amino acids: CASSKAERGSSDTQYF.

This chain uses TRBV7-9 with TRBJ1-1; unclear D gene. CDR3 length equals 16 residues. V lost 5 bases, J lost 2 bases, and 18 bases lay in between. In germline, CDR1 is SEHNR, CDR2 FQNEAQ (reference sequence). CDR3 residues: CASSPQGPRGNTEAFF. Written as DNA, the CDR3 is TGTGCCAGCAGCCCCCAAGGACCCCGGGGAAACACTGAAGCTTTCTTT.

This clone was recorded once. The rearrangement joins TRBV7-2 to TRBJ1-4; D call uncertain. This CDR3 has 18 amino acids. V dropped 1 base and J dropped 0 bases, with 15 bases sitting between them. Per the germline V gene, CDR1 is SGHTA and CDR2 is FQGNSA. The CDR3 DNA is TGTGCCAGCAGCTTAGGCCCCCCGGAGGGTTCAACTAATGAAAAACTGTTTTTT. As protein: CASSLGPPEGSTNEKLFF.

V gene TRBV27 combines with J gene TRBJ2-2, with a weak D call TRBD1 (5 bases). Looked up from germline, CDR1 is MNHEY and CDR2 is SMNVEV (reference sequence). The CDR3 has 14 residues. V was cut by 8 bases and J by 4 bases, with 14 bases left in between. The CDR3 region has the DNA TGTGCCAGCTCCAGGGAACGGGTCACCGGGGAGCTGTTTTTT. It codes for CASSRERVTGELFF.

The chain carries TRBV29-1 and TRBJ1-2, with TRBD1 as a possible D gene (5 bases). The V end was cut by 3 bases, the J end by 8 bases, with 13 bases between. CDR1 and CDR2 (germline): SQVTM, ANQGSEA. The CDR3 sequence is 12 residues long. Here the CDR3 DNA reads TGCAGCGTTGAGTTATTGGGACGAGGCTACACCTTC. This encodes CSVELLGRGYTF.